The rows below give T cell receptor beta chains drawn from one sample of a study of T cell clonotyping in hematopoietic cell transplantation. Data came from immunoSEQ multiplex PCR; TCRdb stores just in-frame clones and leaves some out. The profile covers around 5,000 clones, with approximately 72% appearing a single time and under 30% taken by the ten largest. The specimen was PBMCs, collected 100 days after allogeneic stem cell transplant. These receptors all stem from a female patient aged 45-65 years who had an allogeneic stem cell transplant, so the T cells may come from the graft donor. Some clones in this sample may be carry-over from other donors' samples. Both conserved end residues are part of each CDR3. D genes are given only for firm matches. A clone size is listed for some rows: how often the clone was seen (once, few, many), or a class if it is expanded.

DNA: TGCGCCAGCAGCTTAACCGACAATGAGCAGTTCTTC; CDR3: CASSLTDNEQFF; D: .; V: TRBV5-1; J: TRBJ2-1; size: once
DNA: TGTGCCACCTCCACAGGGAGCACAGATACGCAGTATTTT; CDR3: CATSTGSTDTQYF; D: .; V: TRBV7-3; J: TRBJ2-3; size: .
DNA: TGTGCCAGCAGTTTAGGGGATACGCAGTATTTT; CDR3: CASSLGDTQYF; D: .; V: TRBV27; J: TRBJ2-3; size: .
DNA: TGCGCCAGCAGCTTGGCTGGGGGGGGCAAAAACATTCAGTACTTC; CDR3: CASSLAGGGKNIQYF; D: TRBD2; V: TRBV5-1; J: TRBJ2-4; size: .
DNA: TGTGCCAGCAGTTTTAAGGCGGGCCGGGGGAATGAGCAGTTCTTC; CDR3: CASSFKAGRGNEQFF; D: .; V: TRBV28; J: TRBJ2-1; size: once
DNA: TGTGCCAGCAGCTTATTTCACCCCGGGACAGGAGTAACCTACGAGCAGTACTTC; CDR3: CASSLFHPGTGVTYEQYF; D: TRBD1; V: TRBV7-2; J: TRBJ2-7; size: .
DNA: TGTGCCAGCAGTGAGGGGGGCTACGAGCAGTACTTC; CDR3: CASSEGGYEQYF; D: .; V: TRBV6-6; J: TRBJ2-7; size: few
DNA: TGTGCCAGCAGCACACACGCGGTGCCATCCTACAATGAGCAGTTCTTC; CDR3: CASSTHAVPSYNEQFF; D: .; V: TRBV11-2; J: TRBJ2-1; size: .
DNA: TGTGCCAGCAGCACCCACCCGGGACAGGGGGATACCAGATCTGGAAACACCATATATTTT; CDR3: CASSTHPGQGDTRSGNTIYF; D: TRBD1; V: TRBV14; J: TRBJ1-3; size: .
DNA: TGTGCCAGTCGACAGGGGACTTATAGCAATCAGCCCCAGCATTTT; CDR3: CASRQGTYSNQPQHF; D: TRBD1; V: TRBV19; J: TRBJ1-5; size: once
DNA: TGCGCCAGCAGCCCACGGGGCGAAACCTACGAGCAGTACTTC; CDR3: CASSPRGETYEQYF; D: .; V: TRBV4-1; J: TRBJ2-7; size: .
DNA: TGTGCCAGCAGCTTAAGGGACAGGGCCCGGGAGCTGTTTTTT; CDR3: CASSLRDRARELFF; D: TRBD1; V: TRBV7-3; J: TRBJ2-2; size: .
DNA: TGTGCCAGCAGCGTAGGGCTAGCGGGACGCCCCGGCCACAATGAGCAGTTCTTC; CDR3: CASSVGLAGRPGHNEQFF; D: TRBD2; V: TRBV9; J: TRBJ2-1; size: .
DNA: TGTGCCAGCAGTTACGGGCAGGGGGCTGGCACCGGGGAGCTGTTTTTT; CDR3: CASSYGQGAGTGELFF; D: TRBD1; V: TRBV2; J: TRBJ2-2; size: .
DNA: TGTGCCAGCAGCCAAGACTCGAGACAGGGCCGTTGGGCCCAGTACTTC; CDR3: CASSQDSRQGRWAQYF; D: TRBD1; V: TRBV14; J: TRBJ2-5; size: .
DNA: TGTGCCAGCAGCCGCGCGTTGGGCGGGGGCGGAACTGAAGCTTTCTTT; CDR3: CASSRALGGGGTEAFF; D: .; V: TRBV5-4; J: TRBJ1-1; size: .
DNA: TGCGCCAGCAGCTTGGAATTCGCTTTCGGGGAGCTGTTTTTT; CDR3: CASSLEFAFGELFF; D: .; V: TRBV5-1; J: TRBJ2-2; size: .
DNA: TGTGCCAGCAGGCAAGGGCCAAACACCGGGGAGCTGTTTTTT; CDR3: CASRQGPNTGELFF; D: .; V: TRBV11-3; J: TRBJ2-2; size: .
DNA: TGTGCCAGCAGCCAAGTTCCTAGCGGGAGCTCTGGGGCCAACGTCCTGACTTTC; CDR3: CASSQVPSGSSGANVLTF; D: TRBD2; V: TRBV14; J: TRBJ2-6; size: .
DNA: TGTGCCAGCAGTGAAGCCCCAGGGTTAACTAATGAAAAACTGTTTTTT; CDR3: CASSEAPGLTNEKLFF; D: .; V: TRBV6-1; J: TRBJ1-4; size: .
DNA: TGTGCCAGTAGTAAACGGACGGGAAACTATGGCTACACCTTC; CDR3: CASSKRTGNYGYTF; D: .; V: TRBV19; J: TRBJ1-2; size: .
DNA: TGTGCCAGCTCACCGGGCACAGATACGCAGTATTTT; CDR3: CASSPGTDTQYF; D: .; V: TRBV18; J: TRBJ2-3; size: few
DNA: TGCGCCAGCAGTGACCGGTTAGGGAAGGAGGATGAAAAACTGTTTTTT; CDR3: CASSDRLGKEDEKLFF; D: .; V: TRBV10-2; J: TRBJ1-4; size: few
DNA: TGTGCCAGCACCACGAACCGGGGGCACACTGAAGCTTTCTTT; CDR3: CASTTNRGHTEAFF; D: .; V: TRBV7-2; J: TRBJ1-1; size: .
DNA: TGTGCCAGCAGCCCCTGGGACCGAGCGGCAGATACGCAGTATTTT; CDR3: CASSPWDRAADTQYF; D: .; V: TRBV6-1; J: TRBJ2-3; size: .
DNA: TGTGCCAGCAGCCTCCGCCCGGATTCCTACGAGCAGTACTTC; CDR3: CASSLRPDSYEQYF; D: .; V: TRBV4-2; J: TRBJ2-7; size: once
DNA: TGTGCCTGGAGTGTTCAGCTCCCCTACGAGCAGTACTTC; CDR3: CAWSVQLPYEQYF; D: .; V: TRBV30; J: TRBJ2-7; size: .
DNA: TGTGCCAGCAGCTTAGCTCTCACCAATGAGCAGTTCTTC; CDR3: CASSLALTNEQFF; D: .; V: TRBV7-9; J: TRBJ2-1; size: .
DNA: TGTGCCAGCAGTCTCCCACTGGGGGGTACTGAAGCTTTCTTT; CDR3: CASSLPLGGTEAFF; D: .; V: TRBV28; J: TRBJ1-1; size: .
DNA: TGTGCCAGCAGCTTAGGGGGGCGACAGTTTTCCTACAATGAGCAGTTCTTC; CDR3: CASSLGGRQFSYNEQFF; D: .; V: TRBV7-3; J: TRBJ2-1; size: .
DNA: TGTGCCATCAGTGCCATCCAGGCCCCTGAAGCTTTCTTT; CDR3: CAISAIQAPEAFF; D: .; V: TRBV10-3; J: TRBJ1-1; size: .
DNA: TGTGCCAGCAGGGCGGATTATTCACCCCTCCACTTT; CDR3: CASRADYSPLHF; D: .; V: TRBV2; J: TRBJ1-6; size: .
DNA: TGTGCCAGCAGCCCAAGGGACCGTAGCTCCTACGAGCAGTACTTC; CDR3: CASSPRDRSSYEQYF; D: .; V: TRBV7-9; J: TRBJ2-7; size: .
DNA: TGTGCCAGCAGCCAATTCAAGCGGGCGTACAATGAGCAGTTCTTC; CDR3: CASSQFKRAYNEQFF; D: .; V: TRBV14; J: TRBJ2-1; size: once
DNA: TGTGCCAGTCACAGGACTGTGGAAGAGACCCAGTACTTC; CDR3: CASHRTVEETQYF; D: .; V: TRBV5-4; J: TRBJ2-5; size: .
DNA: TGTGCCAGCAGTCCCCAACTAGCGGGCCGCTCCTACAATGAGCAGTTCTTC; CDR3: CASSPQLAGRSYNEQFF; D: TRBD2; V: TRBV5-4; J: TRBJ2-1; size: .
DNA: TGCAGCGTCCAGACAGGACTAGCGGTAGGCGAGCAGTACTTC; CDR3: CSVQTGLAVGEQYF; D: TRBD2; V: TRBV29-1; J: TRBJ2-7; size: medium-sized
DNA: TGTGCCAGCACCATCCCTACTAGCGTGGCGCGGTTCTTC; CDR3: CASTIPTSVARFF; D: TRBD2; V: TRBV28; J: TRBJ2-1; size: once
DNA: TGTGCCAGTAAGGACGGATACCAAGAGACCCAGTACTTC; CDR3: CASKDGYQETQYF; D: .; V: TRBV2; J: TRBJ2-5; size: once
DNA: TGTGCCAGCAGTGATGGCTGGGGCACTGAAGCTTTCTTT; CDR3: CASSDGWGTEAFF; D: .; V: TRBV6-1; J: TRBJ1-1; size: medium-sized
DNA: TGTGCCAGCAGTTTGGTGGTGAACACTGAAGCTTTCTTT; CDR3: CASSLVVNTEAFF; D: .; V: TRBV27; J: TRBJ1-1; size: .
DNA: TGCGCCAGCAGCTTGGGACAGGGGAGGTACACCGGGGAGCTGTTTTTT; CDR3: CASSLGQGRYTGELFF; D: TRBD1; V: TRBV5-1; J: TRBJ2-2; size: few
DNA: TGTGCCAGCAGCTTCTCCTGTTGGCGCCACGAGCAGTACTTC; CDR3: CASSFSCWRHEQYF; D: .; V: TRBV7-2; J: TRBJ2-7; size: .
DNA: TGTGCCAGCAGCCGTCGACAGGCCAATCAGCCCCAGCATTTT; CDR3: CASSRRQANQPQHF; D: .; V: TRBV4-2; J: TRBJ1-5; size: .
DNA: TGTGCCTGGAGAGCGTTTTACACCGGGGAGCTGTTTTTT; CDR3: CAWRAFYTGELFF; D: .; V: TRBV30; J: TRBJ2-2; size: .
DNA: TGTGCCAGCAGTACCTCAAGTACTGGAAACACCATATATTTT; CDR3: CASSTSSTGNTIYF; D: .; V: TRBV27; J: TRBJ1-3; size: once
DNA: TGTGCCAGCAGCTTAGGGACTAGCAATGAGCAGTTCTTC; CDR3: CASSLGTSNEQFF; D: TRBD2; V: TRBV7-9; J: TRBJ2-1; size: .
DNA: TGTGCCAGCAGTGACGAGGTCGGCGGGAGGGTAAAGAATGAGCAGTTCTTC; CDR3: CASSDEVGGRVKNEQFF; D: TRBD2; V: TRBV6-1; J: TRBJ2-1; size: .
DNA: TGTGCCAGCAGTGAAGCGGGGGATTATCAGCCCCAGCATTTT; CDR3: CASSEAGDYQPQHF; D: .; V: TRBV25-1; J: TRBJ1-5; size: .
DNA: TGCAGCGCGGACGCACTAGCAGGCACAGATACGCAGTATTTT; CDR3: CSADALAGTDTQYF; D: .; V: TRBV29-1; J: TRBJ2-3; size: .
DNA: TGTGCCAGCAGTTTAGTGGCGCCAAACCACGAGCAGTACTTC; CDR3: CASSLVAPNHEQYF; D: .; V: TRBV28; J: TRBJ2-7; size: .
DNA: TGCAGCGTGGCAGGACAGGGGGCATTGGAGCAGTACTTC; CDR3: CSVAGQGALEQYF; D: TRBD1; V: TRBV29-1; J: TRBJ2-7; size: .
DNA: TGTGCCAGCAGTCGCGTGGGATCCCCAAAAGAGACCCAGTACTTC; CDR3: CASSRVGSPKETQYF; D: .; V: TRBV27; J: TRBJ2-5; size: .
DNA: TGTGCCAGCAGCTTAGCTAGCGGGAACCCCGTGGACTTC; CDR3: CASSLASGNPVDF; D: TRBD2; V: TRBV7-2; J: TRBJ2-7; size: .
DNA: TGTGCCAGCAGCCAACCGGGGGGCTTCTTAACCGGGGAGCTGTTTTTT; CDR3: CASSQPGGFLTGELFF; D: .; V: TRBV11-2; J: TRBJ2-2; size: .
DNA: TGCAGTGCTAGCCTAGCCTATGGCTACACCTTC; CDR3: CSASLAYGYTF; D: .; V: TRBV20-1; J: TRBJ1-2; size: .
DNA: TGTGCCAGCAGTGAAGGCCTAGCGGGAGCCTCTGGGGCCAACGTCCTGACTTTC; CDR3: CASSEGLAGASGANVLTF; D: TRBD2; V: TRBV2; J: TRBJ2-6; size: .
DNA: TGTGCCAGCAGGACGACAGGGGCGGGTGAGCAGTTCTTC; CDR3: CASRTTGAGEQFF; D: TRBD1; V: TRBV6-5; J: TRBJ2-1; size: few